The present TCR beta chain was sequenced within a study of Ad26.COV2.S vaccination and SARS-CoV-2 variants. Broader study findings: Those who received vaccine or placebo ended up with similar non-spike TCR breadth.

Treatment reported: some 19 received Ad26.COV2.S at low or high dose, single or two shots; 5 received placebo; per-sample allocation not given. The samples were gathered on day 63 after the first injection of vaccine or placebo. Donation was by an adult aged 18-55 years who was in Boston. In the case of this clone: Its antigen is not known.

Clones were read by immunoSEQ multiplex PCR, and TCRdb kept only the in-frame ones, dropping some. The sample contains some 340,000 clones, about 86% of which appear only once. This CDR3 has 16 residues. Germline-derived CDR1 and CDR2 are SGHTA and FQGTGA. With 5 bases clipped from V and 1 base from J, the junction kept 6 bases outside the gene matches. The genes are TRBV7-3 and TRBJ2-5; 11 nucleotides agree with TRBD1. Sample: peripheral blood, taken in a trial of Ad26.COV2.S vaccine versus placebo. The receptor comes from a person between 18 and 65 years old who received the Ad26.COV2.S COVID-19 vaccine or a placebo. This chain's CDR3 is CASSPSGTGGQETQYF. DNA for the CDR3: TGTGCCAGCAGCCCGTCCGGGACAGGGGGCCAAGAGACCCAGTACTTC. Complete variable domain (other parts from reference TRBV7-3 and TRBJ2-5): GAGVSQTPSNKVTEKGKYVELRCDPISGHTALYWYRQSLGQGPEFLIYFQGTGAADDSGLPNDRFFAVRPEGSVSTLKIQRTERGDSAVYLCASSPSGTGGQETQYFGPGTRLLVL.